This TCR beta chain was identified during a study of T-cell memory formation after mild COVID-19. The overall study: Largely donor-specific sequence clusters came from a couple of donors. Findings and limits, study-wide: Confirmation was lacking for SARS-CoV-2 specificity of second-wave clones that peaked on day 37. Clones which contracted sat mainly in CM and EM if CD4+, and in EMRA if CD8+.

The CDR3 runs to 13 residues. Deletions cut 0 bases from V and 6 bases from J, with 8 bases between. It was 5'RACE with constant-segment primers that produced the TCR alpha and TCR beta cDNA libraries, which carried sample barcodes and UMIs. TCRdb ran MiXCR on the 5' RACE reads and lists one entry per CDR3 protein. The repertoire holds approximately 400,000 distinct CDR3 sequences, with 24% as singletons. This clonotype was detected many times. Antigen: not known. The source is an adult woman who had mild COVID-19 (a few samples of this study predate the infection). Cell type and time point are not known. The chain recombines TRBV12-3 or TRBV12-4 with TRBJ1-2; D is possibly TRBD1 (5 bases). Sequenced material: PBMCs or a T cell subset sorted from them (not recorded which). CDR3 in amino acids: CASSLAGVHGYTF. The CDR3 nucleotides are TGTGCCAGCAGTTTAGCAGGGGTCCATGGCTACACCTTC.